This TCR beta chain comes out of a study of CD8 T cells in Susac syndrome. General study findings and limits: By the study's own acknowledgment, its TCR sequencing and HLA analysis included relatively few individuals.

J lost 1 base, V lost 6 bases, and 6 bases had no gene match. The CDR3 loop spans 15 amino acids. Germline V lookup: CDR1 MNHNY, CDR2 SVGAGI (reference sequence). Healthy donors formed controls matched for age and sex. FACS enriched CD8+ TEMRA cells, while bulk CD8+ and CD4+ were negatively isolated. Comments on this clonotype: Its specificity is not known.

An input of about 0.5 to 1 ug of RNA was subjected to reverse transcription using random hexamers. Multiplex immunoSEQ PCR targeted 54 Vbeta and 13 Jbeta TCR beta segments. In TCRdb, the immunoSEQ multiplex PCR reads were re-called with MiXCR into one record per CDR3 protein. The data contain 130,000 to 150,000 distinct CDR3 sequences, about 94% of them seen just once; the ten biggest clones take up over 0.25%. Sequenced input: CD8+ T cells from PBMCs. The receptor's source is a human donor in good health. The V and J genes are TRBV6-6 and TRBJ1-1; TRBD1 agrees at 9 bases. The CDR3 loop reads CASSPMTGGNTEAFF. CDR3 in DNA: TGTGCCAGCAGCCCAATGACAGGGGGGAACACTGAAGCTTTCTTT.